The TCR beta chain under discussion was sequenced for a study of cytomegalovirus exposure and HLA in healthy donors. General study points: Near-uniform donor sequencing depth was presumed by presence/absence analyses. Another analysis was done later, and it associated more than 15,000 TCR beta sequences with HLA alleles at 0.05 false discovery rate.

Germline CDR1 SEHNR, CDR2 FQNEAQ (reference sequence). Trimming shortened V by 5 bases and J by 2 bases, and 3 bases separated the two germline ends. CDR3 length: 11 amino acids. On this clone: Its antigen is as yet unknown. Other DNA sequences in the sample encode the same CDR3.

This PCR relied on a set of 60 Vbeta primers and 13 Jbeta primers. Data came from immunoSEQ multiplex PCR; TCRdb stores just in-frame clones and leaves some out. Here the sample spans approximately 130,000 clones, roughly 70% being singletons. The chain carries TRBV7-9 and TRBJ2-5; D gene ambiguous. The material sequenced was PBMCs. The TCR originated in a woman in her thirties or forties in good health and CMV-seropositive. DNA of the CDR3: TGTGCCAGCAGCCCTCAAGAGACCCAGTACTTC. Amino acids: CASSPQETQYF.